This T cell receptor (beta chain) derives from a study of regulatory T cells in long-lasting Graves disease. Time point indicated: newly diagnosed GD, antithyroid drugs for less than 3 months. Scientists built the TCR library using RNA that was extracted from PBMCs. Arm-PCR with iRepertoire HTBI primers amplified the CDR3 regions for these TCR beta libraries. TCRdb redid the calling of the multiplex PCR reads with MiXCR, one entry per CDR3 protein. This table holds roughly 500,000 distinct CDR3 sequences, around 13% found once. This clonotype was found many times. The CDR3 totals 12 residues. Trimming removed 1 base at V and 5 bases at J, with 6 bases between. Germline V gene lookup returns CDR1 SEHNR and CDR2 FQNEAQ (reference sequence). These data were also reused for a study on T cells in Graves' hyperthyroidism and ophthalmopathy.

The sequence derives from a woman in her 30s with Graves disease. V is TRBV7-9 and J is TRBJ2-7; D call uncertain. Specimen: peripheral blood mononuclear cells (PBMCs), collected at new diagnosis, from a patient treated with antithyroid drugs. The CDR3 nucleotides are TGTGCCAGCAGCTTAGTCCAGCACGAGCAGTACTTC. This codes for CASSLVQHEQYF.